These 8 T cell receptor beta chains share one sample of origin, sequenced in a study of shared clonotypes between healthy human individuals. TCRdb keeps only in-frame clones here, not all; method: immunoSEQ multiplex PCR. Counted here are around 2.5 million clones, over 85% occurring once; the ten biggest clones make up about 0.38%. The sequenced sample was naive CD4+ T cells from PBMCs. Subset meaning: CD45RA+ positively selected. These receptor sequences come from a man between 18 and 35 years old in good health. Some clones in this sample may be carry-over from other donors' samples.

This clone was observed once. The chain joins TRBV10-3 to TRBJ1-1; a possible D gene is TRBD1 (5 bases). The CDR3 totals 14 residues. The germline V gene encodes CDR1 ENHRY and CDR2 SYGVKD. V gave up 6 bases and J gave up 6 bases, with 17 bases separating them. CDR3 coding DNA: TGTGCCATCAGCCCATGGGGGGTGGGGGCTGAAGCTTTCTTT. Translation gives CAISPWGVGAEAFF.

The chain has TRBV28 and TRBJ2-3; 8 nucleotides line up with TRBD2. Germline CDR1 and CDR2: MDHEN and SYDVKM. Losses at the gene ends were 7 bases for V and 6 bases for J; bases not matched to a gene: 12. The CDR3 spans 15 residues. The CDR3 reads CASTLPGLGLDTQYF. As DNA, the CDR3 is TGTGCCAGCACCCTGCCGGGACTAGGGCTCGATACGCAGTATTTT.

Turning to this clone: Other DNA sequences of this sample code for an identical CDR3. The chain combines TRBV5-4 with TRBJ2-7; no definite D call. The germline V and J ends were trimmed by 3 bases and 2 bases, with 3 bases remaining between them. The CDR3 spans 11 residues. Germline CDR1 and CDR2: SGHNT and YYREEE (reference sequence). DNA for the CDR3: TGTGCCAGCAGCTCGCCCTACGAGCAGTACTTC. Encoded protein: CASSSPYEQYF.

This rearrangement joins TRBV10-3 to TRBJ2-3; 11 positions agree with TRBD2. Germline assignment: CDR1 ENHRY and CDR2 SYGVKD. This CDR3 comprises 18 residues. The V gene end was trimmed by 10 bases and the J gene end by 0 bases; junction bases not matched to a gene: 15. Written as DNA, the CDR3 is TGTGCCACCTCTAGCGGGGGGAGGGGTTTAGGTAGCACAGATACGCAGTATTTT. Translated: CATSSGGRGLGSTDTQYF.

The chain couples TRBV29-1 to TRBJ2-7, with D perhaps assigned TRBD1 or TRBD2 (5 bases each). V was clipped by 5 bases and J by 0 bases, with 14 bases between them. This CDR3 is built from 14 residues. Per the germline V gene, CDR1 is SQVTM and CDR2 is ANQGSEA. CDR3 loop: CSVKRGGSSYEQYF. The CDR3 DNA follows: TGCAGCGTTAAGAGGGGCGGTAGCTCCTACGAGCAGTACTTC.

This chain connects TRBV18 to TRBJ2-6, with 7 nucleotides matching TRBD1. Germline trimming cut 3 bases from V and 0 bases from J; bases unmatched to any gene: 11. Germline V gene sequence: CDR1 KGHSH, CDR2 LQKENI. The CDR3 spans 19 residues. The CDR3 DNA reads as TGTGCCAGCTCACCGGCTCCGGGACAGAGAATCTCTGGGGCCAACGTCCTGACTTTC. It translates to CASSPAPGQRISGANVLTF.

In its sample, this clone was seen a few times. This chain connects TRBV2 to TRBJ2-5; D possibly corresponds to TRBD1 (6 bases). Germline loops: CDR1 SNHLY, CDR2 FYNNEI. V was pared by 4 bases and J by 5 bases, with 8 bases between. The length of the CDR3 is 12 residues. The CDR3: CASSAGEETQYF. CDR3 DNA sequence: TGTGCCAGCAGTGCAGGGGAGGAGACCCAGTACTTC.

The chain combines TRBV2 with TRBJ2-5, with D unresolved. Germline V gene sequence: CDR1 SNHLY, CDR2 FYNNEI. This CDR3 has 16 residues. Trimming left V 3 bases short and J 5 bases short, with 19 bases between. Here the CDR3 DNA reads TGTGCCAGCAGTGAGTTTCAGGCGCGAGTCGGCGAGACCCAGTACTTC. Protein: CASSEFQARVGETQYF.